This passage covers 24 T cell receptor beta chains from one sample sequenced in a study of shared clonotypes between healthy human individuals. Produced via immunoSEQ multiplex PCR; TCRdb's table is partial and in-frame only. The data hold over 2 million clones, with 92% observed a single time. Sequencing was done on a sample of naive CD4+ T cells from PBMCs. Subset noted: CD45RA+ positively selected. The receptors were sampled from a man younger than 35 in good health. Some clones in this sample may be carry-over from other donors' samples.

V usage is TRBV18 and J usage is TRBJ2-7, with TRBD1 as a possible D gene (5 bases). Between the trimmed V and J ends, which lost 0 bases and 0 bases, there was a span of 15 bases. Per germline, CDR1 KGHSH and CDR2 LQKENI. The CDR3 has 17 residues. CDR3 DNA sequence: TGTGCCAGCTCACCACCGGGGCCCACGACGGGCTCCTACGAGCAGTACTTC. As protein: CASSPPGPTTGSYEQYF.

V gene TRBV28 combines with J gene TRBJ2-2; 14 positions match TRBD2. V trimming: 6 bases; J trimming: 5 bases; junction bases outside the gene matches: 8. Germline-derived CDR1 and CDR2 are MDHEN and SYDVKM. The CDR3 extends over 17 amino acids. CDR3 amino acids: CASSPTSGRAWTGELFF. CDR3 DNA: TGTGCCAGCAGCCCGACTAGCGGGAGGGCCTGGACCGGGGAGCTGTTTTTT.

J is TRBJ1-4 and V is TRBV5-8; tentatively, D is TRBD1 (5 bases). CDR3 size: 14 residues. Germline-derived CDR1 and CDR2 are SGHTS and YDEGEE. V dropped 1 base and J dropped 3 bases, with 7 bases sitting between them. The CDR3 region has the DNA TGTGCCAGCAGCTTGAGGGGAGCTAATGAAAAACTGTTTTTT. Amino acids: CASSLRGANEKLFF.

The rearrangement uses TRBV25-1 and TRBJ2-7, with 10 nucleotides matching TRBD1. Unmatched junction bases numbered 8, after V lost 4 bases and J lost 2 bases. The germline gives CDR1 MGHDK, CDR2 SYGVNS. This CDR3 comprises 16 residues. This chain's CDR3 is CASSGLIGQGAYEQYF. The DNA of the CDR3 is TGTGCCAGCAGTGGCCTAATAGGACAGGGGGCCTACGAGCAGTACTTC.

The J gene is TRBJ2-7, the V gene TRBV6-1; 7 bases are shared with TRBD2. The ends lost 4 bases at V and 4 bases at J; junction bases unmatched: 1. Germline loops: CDR1 MNHNS, CDR2 SASEGT. The CDR3 runs 12 residues. The DNA of the CDR3 is TGTGCCAGCAGTGGGGGAGGGTACGAGCAGTACTTC. Protein sequence: CASSGGGYEQYF.

The chain combines TRBV28 with TRBJ1-2; 12 bases agree with TRBD1. Trimming took 7 bases from V and 4 from J; bases not matched to a gene: 13. This CDR3 is built from 17 residues. Per the germline V gene, CDR1 is MDHEN and CDR2 is SYDVKM. The CDR3 here is CASTFGGQGADGYGYTF. CDR3 bases: TGTGCCAGCACCTTCGGGGGACAGGGGGCGGATGGCTATGGCTACACCTTC.

The chain uses TRBV29-1 and TRBJ2-6; D might be TRBD1 (6 bases). Germline CDR1 and CDR2: SQVTM and ANQGSEA. The CDR3 is 13 amino acids. With 7 bases removed from V and 4 bases from J, the gap between germline ends came to 11 bases. The CDR3 region is CSARTAGANVLTF. The CDR3 region has the DNA TGCAGCGCCAGGACAGCCGGGGCCAACGTCCTGACTTTC.

The chain carries TRBV6-1 and TRBJ2-1; D ambiguous. This CDR3 comprises 15 residues. The V end lost 6 bases, the J end lost 5 bases, and 17 bases lay between the germline ends. CDR1 and CDR2 from the germline V gene are MNHNS and SASEGT. CDR3: CASRRTILADNEQFF. The CDR3 nucleotides are TGTGCCAGCAGGAGAACTATTCTTGCCGACAATGAGCAGTTCTTC.

Turning to this clone: The junction and the germline gene differ at one end; a read error may be behind it. This chain uses TRBV18 with TRBJ1-2; D may be TRBD1 (5 bases). This CDR3 is built from 13 residues. Germline values: CDR1 KGHSH, CDR2 LQKENI. CDR3 nucleotide sequence: TGTGCCAGCTCACCACCCGGGGAGGGGTACACCCTCTTC. Protein sequence: CASSPPGEGYTLF.

This rearrangement joins TRBV29-1 to TRBJ2-5; D gene unclear. This CDR3 is built from 13 residues. Germline V lookup: CDR1 SQVTM, CDR2 ANQGSEA. V lost 7 bases and J 8 bases, leaving 20 bases between the germline ends. The CDR3 is CSARTDAPGTQYF. Here the CDR3 DNA reads TGCAGCGCCCGGACGGACGCCCCAGGTACCCAGTACTTC.

The rearrangement uses TRBV28 and TRBJ1-1, with D perhaps TRBD1 (5 bases). The CDR3 is made up of 10 amino acids. V was cut by 7 bases and J by 11 bases, with 11 bases left in between. In germline, CDR1 is MDHEN, CDR2 SYDVKM. CDR3 in amino acids: CASTGAGAFF. The CDR3, as DNA: TGTGCCAGCACCGGGGCGGGGGCTTTCTTT.

The chain has TRBV10-3 and TRBJ1-2; D unclear. This CDR3 spans 12 amino acids. V was pared by 8 bases and J by 2 bases, with 9 bases between. CDR1 ENHRY and CDR2 SYGVKD come from the germline V gene. CDR3 nucleotides: TGTGCCATCGGATCGGGGAACTATGGCTACACCTTC. It is translated as CAIGSGNYGYTF.

This clone was counted a few times. This chain uses TRBV28 with TRBJ2-5, with D hard to call. The CDR3 contains 13 residues. Germline CDR1 MDHEN, CDR2 SYDVKM. The V end lost 8 bases, the J end lost 2 bases, and 12 bases lay between the germline ends. CDR3 protein: CASSAVGQETQYF. CDR3 in DNA: TGTGCCAGCTCCGCTGTGGGGCAAGAGACCCAGTACTTC.

The V and J genes are TRBV4-1 and TRBJ2-1; 13 bases fit TRBD2. The CDR3 spans 19 residues. Germline V gene lookup returns CDR1 MGHRA and CDR2 YSYEKL. V was pared by 3 bases and J by 8 bases, with 16 bases of the junction left unmatched. The CDR3 protein is CASSQERPGLAGDYDEQFF. The DNA for the CDR3 is TGCGCCAGCAGCCAGGAGAGGCCCGGACTAGCGGGAGATTATGATGAGCAGTTCTTC.

The rearrangement uses TRBV9 and TRBJ1-1, with 10 bases matching TRBD1. V shed 2 bases and J 5 bases; nucleotides not matched to a gene: 6. Germline V gene data show CDR1 as SGDLS and CDR2 as YYNGEE. This CDR3 spans 15 amino acids. The CDR3 nucleotides are TGTGCCAGCAGCGTTCCAGACAGGGGGCGAACTGAAGCTTTCTTT. It codes for CASSVPDRGRTEAFF.

This sequence joins TRBV19 and TRBJ2-5; tentatively, D is TRBD2 (6 bases). Trimming took off 3 bases at V and 5 bases at J, with 16 bases between the two ends. In germline, CDR1 is LNHDA, CDR2 SQIVND (reference sequence). CDR3 size: 15 residues. CDR3 protein: CASSMGRGSGETQYF. The CDR3 DNA follows: TGTGCCAGTAGTATGGGACGAGGGAGCGGGGAGACCCAGTACTTC.

The chain employs TRBV7-9 and TRBJ2-3; D is unresolved. Germline lookup yields CDR1 SEHNR and CDR2 FQNEAQ (reference sequence). This CDR3 is built from 13 residues. V was trimmed by 5 bases and J by 1 base, leaving 7 bases between them. The DNA of the CDR3 is TGTGCCAGCAGCCCGAAAGGCACAGATACGCAGTATTTT. It encodes CASSPKGTDTQYF.

The gene calls are TRBV5-1 and TRBJ2-4; 7 bases agree with TRBD1. Germline V gene sequence: CDR1 SGHRS, CDR2 YFSETQ. J was trimmed by 7 bases and V by 2 bases; bases with no gene match: 12. CDR3 length: 16 amino acids. CDR3 residues: CASSFSPAARGNIQYF. The CDR3 region has the DNA TGCGCCAGCAGCTTTTCGCCCGCAGCCAGGGGGAACATTCAGTACTTC.

V is TRBV7-6 and J is TRBJ2-1; 11 bases are a match to TRBD2. V trimming: 5 bases; J trimming: 7 bases; junction bases outside the gene matches: 10. CDR1 and CDR2 from the germline V gene are SGHVS and FNYEAQ. This CDR3 is 16 amino acids long. CDR3 nucleotides: TGTGCCAGCAGCCTAGTACTAGCGGGAGTTGAGAATGAGCAGTTCTTC. Amino acids: CASSLVLAGVENEQFF.

The chain carries TRBV9 and TRBJ2-1; D not resolved. The germline V gene has CDR1 SGDLS and CDR2 YYNGEE. The CDR3 runs 16 residues. V shed 4 bases and J shed 1 base, with 15 bases lying between them. The CDR3 protein is CASSPSPSGSYNEQFF. For the CDR3, the DNA is TGTGCCAGCAGCCCAAGCCCCAGTGGGTCCTACAATGAGCAGTTCTTC.

The chain combines TRBV5-1 with TRBJ1-1; D not certain. The CDR3 has 14 amino acids. With 0 bases removed from V and 3 bases from J, the gap between germline ends came to 9 bases. CDR1 and CDR2 (germline): SGHRS, YFSETQ. The CDR3 nucleotides are TGCGCCAGCAGCTTGGATTTGAGGCACACTGAAGCTTTCTTT. It specifies CASSLDLRHTEAFF.

V is TRBV5-1 and J is TRBJ2-7; D uncertain. Germline CDR1 SGHRS, CDR2 YFSETQ. Trimming took off 0 bases at V and 7 bases at J, with 17 bases between the two ends. The CDR3 is made up of 15 amino acids. CDR3: CASSLATPIPGEQYF. The CDR3 bases are TGCGCCAGCAGCTTGGCCACTCCAATCCCCGGGGAGCAGTACTTC.

The V gene is TRBV5-1, the J gene TRBJ2-7, with 8 bases matching TRBD2. CDR3 length: 17 residues. Trimming cost V 4 bases and J 7 bases; bases outside gene matches: 19. Per germline, CDR1 SGHRS and CDR2 YFSETQ. As DNA, the CDR3 is TGCGCCAGCAGCAAGGGACTAGACGGGAGGGCCTCAGGAGAGCAGTACTTC. Its protein is CASSKGLDGRASGEQYF.

The chain couples TRBV5-8 to TRBJ2-4; tentatively, D is TRBD1 (5 bases). V was clipped by 6 bases and J by 3 bases, with 13 bases between them. CDR3 length: 14 amino acids. CDR1 is SGHTS and CDR2 is YDEGEE in the germline V gene. CDR3 in amino acids: CASTPLGDKNIQYF. The CDR3 DNA sequence: TGTGCCAGCACCCCGTTAGGGGACAAAAACATTCAGTACTTC.